This T cell receptor (beta chain) is drawn from a study of blood T cells in healthy people across ages (dated by TCRdb to about 2015). Regarding the complete study: Template switching captured roughly one uniquely barcoded TCR beta cDNA molecule per two T cells in model experiments. The study measured age-related changes in TCR beta repertoire diversity using deep sequencing normalized with unique cDNA molecular identifiers. Four age groups were formed from the donors: young (average 16 years), middle-aged (approximately 42), aged (about 62) and long-lived (82). For two donors (one aged 18 to 30 and one aged 80 or older), the study analyzed two additional independent replicas of 1 million unique cDNA reads from the same blood draw.

Library prep was done by 5' RACE. The instrument was an Illumina HiSeq 2500. A second PCR of 7 to 11 cycles was run with a J-beta primer mix and a sample-barcoded 5' primer. A unique molecular identifier was introduced onto each TCR beta cDNA molecule by a template-switch 5' adaptor carrying 12 random nucleotides. Each sample yielded at least 3 million CDR3-containing paired-end reads. First-strand cDNA synthesis was performed from all RNA using the Mint cDNA synthesis kit, with priming by a TRBC-specific oligonucleotide. All cDNA was treated with uracil-DNA glycosylase and then went through a first 18-cycle PCR with the universal primers M1SS and BC2_uni_R. In the authors' own workflow: For normalization, 1 million high-quality reads, each with a distinct molecular identifier, were randomly selected from each sample. Reads sharing molecular identifiers were discarded rather than binned into consensus sequences. MiTCR, run with a Q25 quality threshold and the strictest error-elimination algorithm, handled CDR3 identification, clonotype clustering and error correction. A nonparametric unseen species model with Euler transformation was used to estimate a lower bound on total TCR beta diversity. TCRdb reran the public reads through fastp at Q25 and MiXCR, keeping productive beta chains. Every entry covers one CDR3 protein and lists the most common genes and DNA from its rows. In this record, the V and J calls reflect TCRdb's handling and not the investigators' own analysis. The sample yields approximately 780,000 distinct CDR3 sequences; roughly 24% were counted once. The ten largest clones represent under 3% of the sample.

With regard to this clonotype: Its binding antigen is unknown. There are no base qualities to consult, and no much larger clone falls within one base.

Results and caveats for the whole study, not just this receptor: Observed TCR beta diversity per million T cells fell roughly linearly with age, and a significant reduction was already apparent by age roughly 40. Compared with the aged group, the long-lived group had more naive CD4+ T cells, fewer expanded clones and increased TCR diversity, suggesting age selection. Donor CMV infection status was unknown, potentially confounding age-related changes in expanded clonotypes. A strong correlation was found between observed TCR beta diversity and the percentage of naive T cells measured by flow cytometry. Because profiling used bulk unsorted PBMCs, naive and antigen-experienced compartments could not be compared conclusively. Estimates of total diversity from one million sequenced T cells were regarded as lower bounds and underestimates.

Systemically healthy Caucasian individuals from Russia, about 38 in total and aged about 6 to 95 years, were included as donors. Ten milliliters of peripheral blood were drawn from each donor into EDTA-treated Vacutainer tubes. Ficoll-Paque density-gradient centrifugation was used to isolate PBMCs, with at least 6.5 million per sample. Total RNA was extracted from PBMCs with Trizol reagent, with at least 5.5 micrograms obtained per sample. For every donor, flow cytometry on a PBMC aliquot measured the percentage of naive CD45RAhigh/CD27high T cells. This same sample was also part of a study on T cells of mothers and their children. As that second paper reports: Donors were nine systemically healthy Caucasian individuals: three mothers and their six children. cDNA synthesis used all of the extracted RNA, with approximately 1.4 ug of RNA in each 15 ul reaction. In the second PCR, sample barcodes and 2-4 random nucleotides were introduced via the M1S primer. Each mother yielded over 9 million TCR beta CDR3 reads and each child 2.5 million to 3 million reads. Thymic selection similarly shapes TCR recombination output in related and unrelated pairs, with minor effect from inherited differences. Normalized repertoire overlap in related mother-child pairs was always slightly higher than in unrelated mother-child pairs, but the difference was never significant. No persistent microchimeric T cell clones were found, with a detection sensitivity of roughly 92 clones per million clonotypes. In the study, deep NGS was used to compare the TCR beta repertoires of mothers and children, and features distinguishing related mother-child pairs from unrelated individuals were sought. On average, the children were around 11 +/- 4 years old, while the mothers were around 42 +/- 4 years old. After adapters were ligated using NEBNext reagents, the libraries underwent 100+100 nt paired-end sequencing on an Illumina HiSeq 2000. Mother and child libraries were prepared a month apart and sequenced in separate runs to prevent cross-contamination. Between about 500,000 and 2,100,000 distinct TCR beta clonotypes were identified per donor. Naive TCR beta clonotypes were estimated from low-frequency clonotypes matched to each donor's FACS-determined naive share, without sorting.

The sample was blood. The TCR sequence derives from a boy younger than 18 in good health.

CDR3 sequence: CASSNPSGGGQETQYF. The DNA reads TGTGCCAGCAGCAACCCTTCTGGAGGAGGACAAGAGACCCAGTACTTC. The chain joins TRBV7-9 to TRBJ2-5, with a weak D call of TRBD2 (5 bases match). V is clipped by 5 bases and J by 2 bases, and the sequence between their germline boundaries is 18 bases long. From the cysteine up to the phenylalanine, the CDR3 has a length of 16 residues. The sequence is cut down to CDR3 DNA, 48 bases in frame from base 1. CDR1 and CDR2, looked up from the germline V gene (reference sequence), are SEHNR and FQNEAQ.